This T cell receptor (beta chain) emerged from a study of radiotherapy plus CTLA-4 blockade in lung cancer. Study-wide points: TCR clones from tumors expanded in blood after radiotherapy plus ipilimumab.

Details on this clone: As yet, its antigen is unknown.

Focal radiation plus CTLA-4 blockade with ipilimumab was given to patients with chemo-refractory metastatic non-small-cell lung cancer. Germline lookup yields CDR1 MNHEY and CDR2 SMNVEV (reference sequence). Trimming removed 6 bases at V and 0 bases at J, with 9 bases between. The CDR3 covers 14 residues. Assay: immunoSEQ multiplex PCR; the TCRdb copy retains only in-frame clones and omits some. The table shows tens of thousands of clones, with more than 60% occurring only once. The sample consisted of peripheral blood, taken from a patient treated with radiotherapy plus ipilimumab. This TCR was sampled from a human donor with non-small cell lung cancer who had a complete response to radiotherapy plus ipilimumab. The chain combines TRBV27 with TRBJ1-5; TRBD1 is a possible D gene (5 bases). CDR3 DNA: TGTGCCAGCAGCGACAGTTATAGCAATCAGCCCCAGCATTTT. Encoded protein: CASSDSYSNQPQHF.